The T cell receptor beta chain under discussion was sequenced for a study of shared clonotypes between healthy human individuals. This CDR3 spans 17 amino acids. Regarding the study as a whole: Around 4.7% was the fraction of naive CD4 clonotypes found shared across several donors.

Donors comprised healthy HIV-negative adults lacking recent acute infections or vaccinations. Caucasian adults living in Nashville, Tennessee, provided all samples. Here immunoSEQ multiplex PCR was the method, and the copy in TCRdb shows in-frame clones only, minus some. The table shows about 2,500,000 clones, with approximately 94% occurring only once. A remark on this clone: What it binds is unknown.

The TCR originated in a man aged 18-30 years in good health. Material for sequencing was naive CD4+ T cells sorted from blood. The subset denotes: CD45RA+ positively selected. This chain uses TRBV21-1 with TRBJ1-4; the table's D call, TRBD1, has no DNA check behind it. TRBV21-1 is labeled a pseudogene. The CDR3: CASSQMGRGEMREKLFF. The DNA for the CDR3 is TGTGCCAGCAGTCAAATGGGAAGGGGCGAAATGAGGGAAAAACTGTTTTTT.